The 20 T cell receptor beta chains below come from one sample, sequenced in a study of graft-versus-host responses after intestinal transplantation. These receptors lack a known antigen. This table comes from immunoSEQ multiplex PCR, and its TCRdb copy is limited to in-frame clones, with some not included. Altogether 25,000 to 30,000 clones are present, 82% being singletons, with the ten largest covering roughly 0.7%. The sample consisted of unstimulated CD4+ T cells sorted from spleen or lymph node cells, taken before intestinal transplant. These receptors were obtained from a human donor who received an intestinal transplant.

The chain couples TRBV9 to TRBJ2-1; TRBD2 is a possible D gene (5 bases). The CDR3 length is 16 residues. The germline V gene has CDR1 SGDLS and CDR2 YYNGEE. Between the trimmed V and J ends, which lost 4 bases and 0 bases, there was a span of 14 bases. CDR3 sequence reads: CASSSPTGSSYNEQFF. In nucleotides, the CDR3 is TGTGCCAGCAGCTCCCCGACGGGGTCCTCCTACAATGAGCAGTTCTTC.

This chain links TRBV4-1 with TRBJ2-7; 10 bases align to TRBD2. The CDR3 sequence is 15 residues long. Germline V gives CDR1 MGHRA, CDR2 YSYEKL. After removal of 1 base from V and 1 base from J, the junction contained 1 base not matched to a gene. The chain's CDR3 is CASSQGLAGSYEQYF. The CDR3 DNA reads as TGCGCCAGCAGCCAAGGACTAGCGGGTTCCTACGAGCAGTACTTC.

The chain couples TRBV19 to TRBJ2-4, with D unresolved. Germline loops: CDR1 LNHDA, CDR2 SQIVND (reference sequence). The CDR3 is 13 residues long. V lost 4 bases and J lost 2, with 6 bases in between. This CDR3 reads CASSTGTKNIQYF. CDR3 sequence (DNA): TGTGCCAGTAGTACAGGTACCAAAAACATTCAGTACTTC.

The gene calls are TRBV6-5 and TRBJ2-4; the D is unclear. CDR3 size: 13 residues. V was pared by 4 bases and J by 8 bases, with 12 bases between. Germline CDR1 and CDR2: MNHEY and SVGAGI. As DNA, the CDR3 is TGTGCCAGCAGTTGGTGGGATGAGGACATTCAGTACTTC. This codes for CASSWWDEDIQYF.

In this sample, this clone turned up once. This chain links TRBV30 with TRBJ2-5; 10 bases are a match to TRBD2. CDR3 length: 16 residues. Germline CDR1 reads GTSNPN; CDR2 reads SVGIG (reference sequence). The V and J ends lost 3 bases and 7 bases, in that order; junction bases with no gene match: 14. CDR3 coding DNA: TGTGCCTGGAGGACCGGGAGCGGGAGGGCGGGCGGGACCCAGTACTTC. It encodes CAWRTGSGRAGGTQYF.

CDR3 coding DNA: TGTGCCAGCAGCGAACTCCGGGGTTATGGCTACACCTTC. This gives the protein CASSELRGYGYTF. The chain has TRBV5-4 and TRBJ1-2; D is ambiguous. Germline loops: CDR1 SGHNT, CDR2 YYREEE (reference sequence). V was shortened by 4 bases and J by 5 bases, with 12 bases between the two germline ends. This CDR3 comprises 13 residues. The whole variable domain, filled in from reference TRBV5-4 and TRBJ1-2, reads ETGVTQSPTHLIKTRGQQVTLRCSSQSGHNTVSWYQQALGQGPQFIFQYYREEENGRGNFPPRFSGLQFPNYSSELNVNALELDDSALYLCASSELRGYGYTFGSGTRLTVV.

This clone was recorded only once. The chain has TRBV9 and TRBJ1-2, with no clear D. The CDR3 extends over 13 amino acids. The germline gives CDR1 SGDLS, CDR2 YYNGEE. V dropped 4 bases and J dropped 3 bases, with 10 bases sitting between them. In DNA, the CDR3 is TGTGCCAGCAGCCCCCAGACGGACTATGGCTACACCTTC. Residues: CASSPQTDYGYTF.

This chain connects TRBV4-1 to TRBJ2-1, with D tentatively TRBD1 (6 bases). Germline-derived CDR1 and CDR2 are MGHRA and YSYEKL. Trimming took 2 bases from V and 0 from J, leaving 11 bases between them. This CDR3 region has 16 residues. The CDR3 here is CASSQPGVSSYNEQFF. Written as DNA, the CDR3 is TGCGCCAGCAGCCAACCAGGGGTAAGCTCCTACAATGAGCAGTTCTTC.

The chain is built from TRBV6-5 and TRBJ1-2; D call uncertain. Trimming cost V 6 bases and J 8 bases, with 13 bases left between them. The CDR3 runs to 12 residues. CDR1 is MNHEY, CDR2 SVGAGI, per germline. The CDR3 spells CASRVGFRGYTF. CDR3 DNA sequence: TGTGCCAGCAGGGTAGGGTTCAGAGGCTACACCTTC.

The chain is built from TRBV7-9 and TRBJ2-3; D is unresolved. The CDR3 runs 15 residues. The germline V and J ends were trimmed by 3 bases and 0 bases, with 10 bases remaining between them. Germline loops: CDR1 SEHNR, CDR2 FQNEAQ (reference sequence). CDR3: CASSFGASSTDTQYF. The DNA for the CDR3 is TGTGCCAGCAGCTTTGGTGCTTCTAGCACAGATACGCAGTATTTT. Filled out from reference TRBV7-9 and TRBJ2-3, the complete variable domain reads DTGVSQNPRHKITKRGQNVTFRCDPISEHNRLYWYRQTLGQGPEFLTYFQNEAQLEKSRLLSDRFSAERPKGSFSTLEIQRTEQGDSAMYLCASSFGASSTDTQYFGPGTRLTVL.

The rearrangement uses TRBV7-9 and TRBJ1-1; maybe TRBD1 (5 bases). The CDR3 has 16 residues. Trimming left V 1 base short and J 1 base short, with 13 bases between. The V gene's germline CDR1 is SEHNR and CDR2 FQNEAQ (reference sequence). The CDR3 DNA follows: TGTGCCAGCAGCTTAGTCGGGCAGGGTCCGAACACTGAAGCTTTCTTT. Its protein product is CASSLVGQGPNTEAFF.

The chain combines TRBV2 with TRBJ2-7, with TRBD1 as a possible D gene (6 bases). CDR1 and CDR2 from the germline V gene are SNHLY and FYNNEI. The V gene lost 3 bases and the J gene lost 0 bases, with 12 bases spanning the gap. CDR3 length: 15 residues. The chain's CDR3 is CASSDRDTHSYEQYF. Here the CDR3 DNA reads TGTGCCAGCAGTGACCGGGACACCCACTCCTACGAGCAGTACTTC.

This rearrangement joins TRBV7-9 to TRBJ1-6; D not certain. The V end lost 4 bases, the J end lost 4 bases, and 8 bases lay between the germline ends. From germline, CDR1 is SEHNR and CDR2 FQNEAQ (reference sequence). The length of the CDR3 is 14 residues. For the CDR3, the DNA is TGTGCCAGCAGCTCGGACGGTTATAATTCACCCCTCCACTTT. It encodes CASSSDGYNSPLHF.

The genes are TRBV25-1 and TRBJ1-1; possible D gene TRBD1, 5 bases. This CDR3 contains 13 residues. Germline V CDR1 and CDR2: MGHDK, SYGVNS. The ends were cut back, 5 bases at V and 8 bases at J, with 15 bases in the middle. The CDR3 reads CASSFPGAGEAFF. DNA for the CDR3: TGTGCCAGCAGTTTCCCCGGGGCAGGGGAAGCTTTCTTT.

The rearrangement uses TRBV7-3 and TRBJ2-7, with TRBD1 as a possible D gene (5 bases). Germline CDR1 reads SGHTA; CDR2 reads FQGTGA. Between the trimmed V and J ends, which lost 1 base and 6 bases, there was a span of 10 bases. The CDR3 sequence is 13 residues long. The CDR3 sequence is CASSLRQGSEQYF. The DNA of the CDR3 is TGTGCCAGCAGCTTAAGGCAGGGTTCCGAGCAGTACTTC.

This sequence joins TRBV5-1 and TRBJ2-3, with D perhaps TRBD1 (6 bases). The germline CDR1 and CDR2 sequences are SGHRS and YFSETQ. V was cut by 2 bases and J by 1 base, with 11 bases left in between. CDR3 length equals 15 residues. This chain's CDR3 is CASSLIRQGTDTQYF. The CDR3 DNA reads as TGCGCCAGCAGCTTAATAAGACAGGGCACAGATACGCAGTATTTT.

The rearrangement uses TRBV6-5 and TRBJ1-6, with 10 bases fitting TRBD1. CDR3 length: 15 amino acids. Germline trimming cut 4 bases from V and 8 bases from J; bases unmatched to any gene: 5. The germline V gene encodes CDR1 MNHEY and CDR2 SVGAGI. CDR3 sequence (DNA): TGTGCCAGCAGTTTGACAGGGGGCGAGGATTCACCCCTCCACTTT. Protein: CASSLTGGEDSPLHF.

J is TRBJ1-5 and V is TRBV7-6; no firm D call. The V gene lost 0 bases and the J gene lost 10 bases, with 13 bases spanning the gap. Germline V CDR1 and CDR2: SGHVS, FNYEAQ. This CDR3 comprises 14 residues. The CDR3 is CASSLAGSVEPQHF. In nucleotides, the CDR3 is TGTGCCAGCAGCTTAGCTGGGTCCGTGGAACCCCAGCATTTT.

V usage is TRBV7-9 and J usage is TRBJ1-5; maybe TRBD1 (6 bases). The germline gives CDR1 SEHNR, CDR2 FQNEAQ (reference sequence). V lost 2 bases to trimming and J lost 0 bases, with 17 bases between them. This CDR3 region has 18 residues. CDR3: CASSLKAGAGNSNQPQHF. CDR3 bases: TGTGCCAGCAGCTTAAAGGCAGGGGCAGGGAATAGCAATCAGCCCCAGCATTTT.

The chain uses TRBV6-1 and TRBJ1-1; D not resolved. This CDR3 spans 13 amino acids. Between the trimmed V and J ends, which lost 0 bases and 7 bases, there was a span of 9 bases. Germline V lookup: CDR1 MNHNS, CDR2 SASEGT. CDR3 sequence reads: CASSEASWVEAFF. The DNA of the CDR3 is TGTGCCAGCAGTGAAGCTAGTTGGGTTGAAGCTTTCTTT.